The present entry profiles one TCR beta chain with its context. Antigen unknown. The data are from a study of cytomegalovirus exposure and HLA in healthy donors. Study-wide results and limits: In vitro testing confirmed a few CMV-associated chains as specific for CMV antigens.

With 60 Vbeta and 13 Jbeta primers, the PCR was carried out. Generated by immunoSEQ multiplex PCR, the TCRdb table keeps only in-frame clones and is missing some. This table has 170,000 or so clones, 70% to 90% appearing once. The CDR3 is 13 residues long. Trimming removed 3 bases from V and 6 bases from J, with 11 bases in between. Looked up from germline, CDR1 is LNHDA and CDR2 is SQIVND (reference sequence). The TCR originated in a girl aged 10 to 17 in good health and CMV-seropositive. The sample was PBMCs. This chain joins TRBV19 and TRBJ1-1; a possible D gene is TRBD1 (5 bases). CDR3 nucleotide sequence: TGTGCCAGTAGTATCGTTTCAGGGTCTGAAGCTTTCTTT. It codes for CASSIVSGSEAFF.